This note documents a single T cell receptor (beta chain) sequence. The antigen this receptor binds is unknown. Per-nucleotide qualities are absent, and no much larger clonotype sits a single base away. The data were obtained in a study of cytomegalovirus exposure and HLA in healthy donors (TCRdb year 2017). In terms of the full investigation: An earlier analysis of several hundred of the donors reported about 290 Gb of sequence data and some 100 million unique TCR beta sequences from 150 million to 200 million T cells. Rather than drawing on any new phenotypic data, the later analysis identified candidate immune exposures from TCR beta sequences and the way those sequences occurred across donors. In an earlier analysis of roughly 600 of the donors, high-throughput TCR beta sequencing was used to judge whether each TCR beta V gene segment behaved as functional or pseudogenic. All discovery cohort repertoires had been generated on a single sequencing platform. High-throughput TCR immunosequencing, statistical association of individual TCRs with disease status, and machine learning were combined to predict cytomegalovirus infection status. A later genetic analysis took genome-wide SNP genotypes for about 55% of the 666 donors and used that subset as a discovery cohort. Besides the first cohort of 550 to 750 subjects, a separate validation cohort made up of over a hundred different subjects was used. The aim of the study was to test whether cataloging public T cell receptors could identify signatures of past pathogen exposure. Donor age, sex, ethnicity and CMV serostatus were compiled together with the repertoire data. Of the approximately 400 genotyped donors, approximately 83% fell in the genetic ancestry cluster associated with self-reported Caucasian donors. On average, about 240,000 unique TCR beta nucleotide sequences were sequenced per donor among several hundred genotyped donors of the cohort, with roughly 18% of those sequences being non-productive. Both class I and class II loci were covered by HLA typing, at four-digit resolution. Four or five DR-DQ haplotypes were handled as single units for association and clustering, since linkage in the cohort was strong. Using immunosequencing, the study profiled T cell repertoires from 500 to 800 subjects and related those repertoires to cytomegalovirus serostatus. In a later analysis, previously published TCR beta repertoires from some 640 donors were re-analyzed and high-resolution HLA genotyping was added so that TCR occurrence patterns could be studied. An early release that covered some 640 HLA-typed donors contained around 300 gigabases of sequencing data and some 87 million unique TCR sequences. The number of typed donors differed by locus: 629-630 for A, B, C, DRB1 and DQB1; 500 to 550 for DQA1; some 590 for DPA1; and approximately 450 for DPB1.

The CDR3 numbers 15 residues from cysteine through phenylalanine. Only the CDR3 part of the read is kept: 45 bases, read in frame from the first base. CDR1 and CDR2 (LNHNV, YYDKDF) derive from the germline V gene (reference sequence). The V and J ends are trimmed by 0 bases and 4 bases, leaving 9 bases between them. Library creation used the immunoSEQ multiplex PCR assay. For the multiplex PCR, a mixture combining 60 forward primers for TCR Vbeta segments and 13 reverse primers for TCR Jbeta segments was used. The CDR3 region of rearranged TCR beta genes was amplified from genomic DNA with a multiplex PCR assay. The amplified TCR beta libraries were sequenced on the Illumina HiSeq System as 87-base-pair reads. The published analysis was carried out like this. A later analysis tallied some 79 million unique TCR beta chains across the 666 repertoires, and some 10 million of those chains were shared by two or more donors. Raw reads were error-corrected and collapsed into unique sequences by a nearest-neighbor algorithm in which closely related sequences were merged to remove PCR and sequencing errors. Alignment of CDR3 sequences to IMGT reference sequences was used to assign V, D and J gene segments. For a sequence to be retained, at least a six-nucleotide match to both a V gene segment and a J gene segment was required. A rearrangement was called productive if the CDR3 had no stop codons and remained in frame with V and J, and every other rearrangement was called non-productive. Following IMGT convention, CDR3 was defined as the stretch from the second conserved V-encoded cysteine up to the conserved J-encoded phenylalanine. The earlier analysis of fewer than 750 of the donors excluded sequences that lacked an unambiguous match to a single V gene segment. An earlier analysis of about 600 of the donors called V segments functional above 56.7% productive rearrangements and segregating when the between-donor standard deviation exceeded 5%. To diagnose cytomegalovirus status from the catalog of TCR beta chain sequences, a statistical classification framework was built. In a later analysis, V and J genes were assigned by comparing TCR nucleotide sequences against IMGT/GENE-DB human TR gene sequences. In a later analysis, CDR3 sequences and most-parsimonious VDJ recombination scenarios were assigned using the TCRdist pipeline. In a later analysis, every TCR beta chain was defined by the combination of its CDR3 amino acid sequence and its V-gene family, and reads without a unique V-gene family were dropped. As a way to deal with suspected cross-contamination and a sequencing artifact, a later analysis dropped approximately 570 nucleotide sequences that were highly shared and had low generation probability. In a later analysis, a clonal expansion index was calculated for each public chain from normalized within-repertoire ranks of inferred template counts. Generation probabilities in a later analysis came from a VDJ recombination model fitted to out-of-frame rearrangements, and those results were checked against IGoR. In a later analysis, TCR-TCR, TCR-HLA and TCR-CMV co-occurrence was scored with hypergeometric tests, and a repertoire-size bias correction was applied to TCR pairs. To estimate false discovery rates, a later analysis permuted the HLA or CMV assignments 20 times. In a later analysis, co-occurring TCRs were grouped using DBSCAN, and TCRdist sequence similarity was added for clustering within HLA-allele-positive subsets. Repertoires with fewer than 30,000 or more than 120,000 public chains, plus five repertoires with anomalous nucleotide sharing, were excluded from co-occurrence clustering. TCRdb's version of the immuneACCESS table is confined to in-frame rearrangements and falls short of the full clone set. An unresolved V gene accounts for under half of the shortfall where checked; the remainder is of unknown origin. D and trimming were read from the DNA, whereas the V and J calls and clone size are those reported in that table. Here the sample has 140,000 to 150,000 clones; more than 55% occur a single time. Together, the top ten hold 6.5% of the sample.

On the study overall, not on this receptor specifically: Linkage disequilibrium might explain the correlated functional status among segregating V segments, but an unknown experimental factor could not be ruled out. In vitro tests confirmed that three of the cytomegalovirus-associated TCR beta chains recognize cytomegalovirus antigens. The 87-base-pair reads could not distinguish some IMGT-functional V segments, including TRBV6-2 and TRBV6-3, so those segments were excluded. In a later analysis, more than 15,000 TCR beta sequences were associated with specific HLA alleles at a false discovery rate of 0.05. In an earlier analysis of around 600 of the donors, most TCR beta V segments appeared in productive rearrangements about 90% or about 30% of the time, broadly matching IMGT annotations. An association between a missense DCLRE1C variant and V-gene and J-gene trimming of TCR beta chains was found in a later genetic analysis and replicated in an independent cohort. A further reported finding was that TCR beta sequences accurately predicted the HLA-A and HLA-B alleles for most subjects in the first cohort. The classifier was reported to diagnose cytomegalovirus status with high specificity and sensitivity in both the original cohort and the validation cohort. The study listed 164 TCR beta chains as associated with cytomegalovirus. In a later analysis, HLA-associated TCR beta chains were found to be more clonally expanded and to have lower generation probabilities than equally common non-associated chains. For the cohort, immune exposure information was limited to CMV serostatus. It was suggested by the authors that the approach could potentially be generalized to other disease states and immunological phenotypes. Because HLA typing was unavailable for some donors at each locus, only the typed subset was used in association tests. According to a later analysis, TCR association rates differed among HLA loci, with DRB1 alleles showing the most associated TCRs and HLA-C alleles showing the fewest. The cohort was sequenced for TCR beta chains only, and without alpha or paired-chain data the features that could be detected were limited. A later analysis found that most CMV-associated TCR beta chains appeared HLA-restricted, with HLA associations seemingly driven largely by CMV exposure. In a later genetic analysis, fewer N-insertions in productive TCRs were reported among donors in an Asian-associated ancestry cluster than the approximately 670-donor mean. The sequencing pipeline was judged likely to have produced a cluster of highly shared sequence variants as a technical artifact. Roughly uniform sequencing depth across donors was assumed in presence/absence analyses, although this assumption may not hold. Assigning TCR associations to individual alleles was difficult when HLA alleles, especially DR and DQ, strongly co-occurred. Most TCR sequences were observed very rarely across donors, whereas some public TCRs were present in many individuals. Because counts were too low, under 20 rarely observed V segments, including chromosome 9 orphons, were left out of the earlier analysis of approximately 500 of the donors. In a later analysis, several top co-occurrence clusters were reported to appear linked to parvovirus B19, influenza, CMV and Epstein-Barr virus.

The cohort consisted of 666 healthy bone marrow donors. At the time of sampling, all cohort members were nominally healthy, though unrecorded immune exposures were likely present. The donor tested CMV seronegative and was one of the 352 seronegative cohort members. Each donor provided a peripheral blood sample, and peripheral blood mononuclear cells were used for TCR beta sequencing. Genomic DNA extraction from the blood cell samples was performed with the Qiagen DNeasy Blood Extraction Kit. This clonotype originated in a woman aged 55-70 years in good health and CMV-seronegative. Rearrangement joined TRBV15 to TRBJ2-2, with TRBD1 as a weak D call on 6 bases. The sequenced sample was PBMCs. The DNA sequence is as follows: TGTGCCACCAGCAGAGACAGGGGTAGCACCGGGGAGCTGTTTTTT. Translation gives CATSRDRGSTGELFF. The reference TRBV15 and TRBJ2-2 proteins fill in what lies around the CDR3, so the full variable domain reads DAMVIQNPRYQVTQFGKPVTLSCSQTLNHNVMYWYQQKSSQAPKLLFHYYDKDFNNEADTPDNFQSRRPNTSFCFLDIRSPGLGDTAMYLCATSRDRGSTGELFFGEGSRLTVL.